This TCR beta chain appears in the sequencing data of a study of coeliac disease. Study-wide background: Coeliac patients had newly diagnosed active disease, refractory type I disease, or gluten-free diet control. Broader study findings: Control samples showed higher TRB and TRG clonality than intraepithelial and lamina propria samples in active celiac disease.

This clone appeared a few times. The target antigen is unknown. Assay used: immunoSEQ multiplex PCR; TCRdb lists only in-frame clones, some missing. The data show about 3,000 clones, around 57% seen once. The clonotype comes from a man in his fifties with active celiac disease. Sequences were obtained from intraepithelial lymphocytes from the gut.

The CDR3 spells CASSQGTDNEQFF. The CDR3 DNA follows: TGTGCCAGCAGCCAGGGGACAGACAATGAGCAGTTCTTC. J is TRBJ2-1 and V is TRBV5-4; 7 bases fit TRBD1. Germline CDR1 SGHNT, CDR2 YYREEE (reference sequence). The ends lost 4 bases at V and 5 bases at J; junction bases unmatched: 3. The CDR3 is made up of 13 amino acids.